This T cell receptor (beta chain) was observed in a study of cytomegalovirus exposure and HLA in healthy donors. Study information: The approximately 670 first-cohort repertoires and the 120 or so validation repertoires shared the same platform, a later analysis reported.

V trimming: 5 bases; J trimming: 3 bases; junction bases outside the gene matches: 17. The CDR3 has 18 residues. CDR1 is SGHTA, CDR2 FQGNSA, per germline. Points from the study as a whole: Across donors, most TCRs were seen rarely, yet some public ones were widespread. Subsequent analysis showed first-cohort TCR clusters tending to co-occur in 120 validation repertoires.

Turning to this clone: Its antigen is not known.

Clones were sequenced by immunoSEQ multiplex PCR, and TCRdb holds only the in-frame ones, with some missing. This table holds under 250,000 clones, around 87% found once. The sequence came from a woman aged 18-29 years in good health and CMV-seropositive. The chain recombines TRBV7-2 with TRBJ2-7, with 9 positions matching TRBD2. Sequencing input: PBMCs. CDR3 residues: CASSRGVAGALPDYEQYF. DNA of the CDR3: TGTGCCAGCAGCAGAGGGGTAGCGGGGGCACTCCCCGACTACGAGCAGTACTTC.